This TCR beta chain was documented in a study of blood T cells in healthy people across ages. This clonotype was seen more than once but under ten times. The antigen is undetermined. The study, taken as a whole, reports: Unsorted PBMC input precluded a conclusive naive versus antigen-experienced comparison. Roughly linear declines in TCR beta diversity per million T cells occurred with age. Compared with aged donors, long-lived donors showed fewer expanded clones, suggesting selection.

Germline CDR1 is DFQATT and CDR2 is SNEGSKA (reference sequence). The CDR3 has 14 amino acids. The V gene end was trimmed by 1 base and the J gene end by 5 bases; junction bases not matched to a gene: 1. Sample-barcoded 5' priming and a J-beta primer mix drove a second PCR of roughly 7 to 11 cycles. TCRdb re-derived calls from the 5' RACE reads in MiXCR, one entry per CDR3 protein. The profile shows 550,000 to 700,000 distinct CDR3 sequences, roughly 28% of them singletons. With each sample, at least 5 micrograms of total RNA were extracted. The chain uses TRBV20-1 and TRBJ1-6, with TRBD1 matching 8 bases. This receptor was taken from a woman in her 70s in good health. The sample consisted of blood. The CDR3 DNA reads TGCAGTGCTAGAGGGACAGGGAATAATTCACCCCTCCACTTT. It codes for CSARGTGNNSPLHF.